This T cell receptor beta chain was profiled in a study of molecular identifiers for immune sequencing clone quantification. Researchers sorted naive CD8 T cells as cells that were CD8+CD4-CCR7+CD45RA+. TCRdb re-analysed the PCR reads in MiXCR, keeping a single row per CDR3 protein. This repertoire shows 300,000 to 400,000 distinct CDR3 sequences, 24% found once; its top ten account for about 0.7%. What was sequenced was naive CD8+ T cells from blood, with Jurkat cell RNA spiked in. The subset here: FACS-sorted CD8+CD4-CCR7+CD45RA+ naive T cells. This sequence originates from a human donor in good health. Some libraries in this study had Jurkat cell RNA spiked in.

CDR3 sequence: CASSVAGGQGPGSYNEQFF. In DNA form, the CDR3 reads TGTGCCAGCAGCGTAGCCGGGGGTCAGGGACCCGGGTCCTACAATGAGCAGTTCTTC. V usage is TRBV9 and J usage is TRBJ2-1; D perhaps matches TRBD2 (6 bases). CDR1 is SGDLS and CDR2 is YYNGEE in the germline V gene. Trimming took 0 bases from V and 1 from J, leaving 20 bases between them. This CDR3 has 19 residues.